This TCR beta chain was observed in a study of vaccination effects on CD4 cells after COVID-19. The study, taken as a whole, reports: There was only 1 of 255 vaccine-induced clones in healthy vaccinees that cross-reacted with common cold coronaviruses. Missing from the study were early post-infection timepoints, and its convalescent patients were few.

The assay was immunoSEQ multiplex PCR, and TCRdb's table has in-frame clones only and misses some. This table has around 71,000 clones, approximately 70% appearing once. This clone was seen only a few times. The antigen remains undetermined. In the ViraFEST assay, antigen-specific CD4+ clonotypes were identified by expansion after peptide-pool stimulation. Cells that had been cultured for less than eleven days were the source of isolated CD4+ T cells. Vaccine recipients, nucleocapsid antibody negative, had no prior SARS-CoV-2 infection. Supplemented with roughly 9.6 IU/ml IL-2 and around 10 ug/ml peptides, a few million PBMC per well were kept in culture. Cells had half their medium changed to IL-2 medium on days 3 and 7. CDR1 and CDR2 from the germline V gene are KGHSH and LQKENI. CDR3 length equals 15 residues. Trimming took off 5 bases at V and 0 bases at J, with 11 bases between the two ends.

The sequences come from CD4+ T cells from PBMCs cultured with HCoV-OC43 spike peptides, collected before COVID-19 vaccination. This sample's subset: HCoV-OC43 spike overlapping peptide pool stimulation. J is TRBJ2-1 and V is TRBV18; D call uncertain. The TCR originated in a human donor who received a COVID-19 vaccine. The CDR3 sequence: CASSDSGYSYNEQFF. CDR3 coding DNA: TGTGCCAGCTCAGACTCAGGTTACTCCTACAATGAGCAGTTCTTC.